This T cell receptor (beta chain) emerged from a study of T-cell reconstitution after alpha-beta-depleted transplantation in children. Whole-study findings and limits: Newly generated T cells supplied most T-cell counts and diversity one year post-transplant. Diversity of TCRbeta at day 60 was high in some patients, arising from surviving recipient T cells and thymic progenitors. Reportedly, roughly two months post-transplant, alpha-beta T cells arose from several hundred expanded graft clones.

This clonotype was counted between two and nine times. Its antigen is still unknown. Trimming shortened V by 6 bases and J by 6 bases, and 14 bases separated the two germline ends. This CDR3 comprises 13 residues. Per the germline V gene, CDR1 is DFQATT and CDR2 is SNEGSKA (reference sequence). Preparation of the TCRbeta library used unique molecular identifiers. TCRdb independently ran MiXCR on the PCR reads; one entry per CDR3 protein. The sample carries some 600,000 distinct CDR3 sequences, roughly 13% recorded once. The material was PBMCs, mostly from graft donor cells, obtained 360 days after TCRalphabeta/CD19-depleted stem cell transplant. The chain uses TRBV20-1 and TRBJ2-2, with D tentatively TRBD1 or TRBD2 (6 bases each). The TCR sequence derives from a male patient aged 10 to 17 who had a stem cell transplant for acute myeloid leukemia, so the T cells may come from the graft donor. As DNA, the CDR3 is TGCAGTGCCACCCGGGGGCGCCCCGGGGAGCTGTTTTTT. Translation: CSATRGRPGELFF.